A single sample gave rise to the 28 T cell receptor beta chains below, sequenced in a study of T-cell memory formation after mild COVID-19. TCRdb re-called the 5' RACE reads through MiXCR, storing one row per CDR3 protein. This sample has about 260,000 distinct CDR3 sequences, with about 16% found just once. Material for sequencing was PBMCs or a T cell subset sorted from them (not recorded which). Receptor source: a man younger than 35 who had mild COVID-19 (a few samples of this study predate the infection). Cell type and time point are not known.

This clonotype was seen a few times. This chain uses TRBV10-3 with TRBJ2-3, with D possibly being TRBD2 (6 bases). The germline V gene encodes CDR1 ENHRY and CDR2 SYGVKD. The CDR3 consists of 14 residues. With 3 bases removed from V and 4 bases from J, the gap between germline ends came to 11 bases. The CDR3 coding sequence is TGTGCCATCAGTGATCCAGGAGGGGCAGATACGCAGTATTTT. Its translation: CAISDPGGADTQYF.

The chain carries TRBV7-2 and TRBJ2-2, with unresolved D. The V gene lost 1 base and the J gene lost 5 bases, with 11 bases spanning the gap. Germline V gives CDR1 SGHTA, CDR2 FQGNSA. The CDR3 is 15 residues long. CDR3 in DNA: TGTGCCAGCAGCTTAGTAGTATTAGTTACCGGGGAGCTGTTTTTT. Residues: CASSLVVLVTGELFF.

The CDR3 nucleotides are TGTGCCAGCAGCATAGGGCCGGGCTACGAGCAGTACTTC. Translated, it gives CASSIGPGYEQYF. The chain joins TRBV9 to TRBJ2-7, with D unclear. The CDR3 spans 13 residues. Trimming removed 4 bases at V and 3 bases at J, with 11 bases between. Germline assignment: CDR1 SGDLS and CDR2 YYNGEE.

This clonotype has more than one count but fewer than ten. The V call is TRBV4-3, the J call TRBJ1-2; D might be TRBD1 (6 bases). V was trimmed by 5 bases and J by 4 bases, leaving 14 bases between them. This CDR3 region has 14 residues. Looked up from germline, CDR1 is LGHNA and CDR2 is YSLEER. CDR3 nucleotides: TGCGCCAGCAGCTCACAGACAGGTGGCTATGGCTACACCTTC. Its protein is CASSSQTGGYGYTF.

This clonotype was found a few times. The genes are TRBV6-5 and TRBJ2-5, with D perhaps matching TRBD2 (6 bases). The CDR3 length is 15 residues. In germline, CDR1 is MNHEY, CDR2 SVGAGI. The V and J ends lost 0 bases and 2 bases respectively, with 10 bases between them. Here the CDR3 reads CASSYSRGGQETQYF. Here the CDR3 DNA reads TGTGCCAGCAGTTACTCAAGAGGAGGGCAAGAGACCCAGTACTTC.

This clonotype was seen more than once but under ten times. This chain joins TRBV4-1 and TRBJ1-1; D might be TRBD1 (6 bases). This CDR3 has 18 amino acids. Deletions cut 0 bases from V and 1 base from J, with 18 bases between. Germline assignment: CDR1 MGHRA and CDR2 YSYEKL. CDR3 bases: TGCGCCAGCAGCCAAGAAGGCGGGACCCTAGGGGGGAACACTGAAGCTTTCTTT. It translates to CASSQEGGTLGGNTEAFF.

This clonotype was seen more than once but under ten times. The V and J genes are TRBV10-3 and TRBJ1-1; tentatively, D is TRBD1 (5 bases). The V and J ends lost 10 bases and 4 bases respectively, with 10 bases between them. The CDR3 covers 11 residues. CDR1 is ENHRY and CDR2 is SYGVKD in the germline V gene. The CDR3 nucleotides read TGTGCCACCGTGGGGCCCACTGAAGCTTTCTTT. Translated, it gives CATVGPTEAFF.

This chain links TRBV24-1 with TRBJ2-3; 8 positions match TRBD1. This CDR3 has 16 amino acids. Unmatched junction bases numbered 4, after V lost 0 bases and J lost 3 bases. The germline CDR1 and CDR2 sequences are KGHDR and SFDVKD. The CDR3 DNA reads TGTGCCACCAGTGATTTGCCCAGGGGGCGGACAGATACGCAGTATTTT. The encoded protein is CATSDLPRGRTDTQYF.

The V and J genes are TRBV12-3 or TRBV12-4 and TRBJ1-4; tentatively, D is TRBD1 (6 bases). The ends were cut back, 5 bases at V and 11 bases at J, with 18 bases in the middle. The CDR3 extends over 14 amino acids. CDR3 nucleotide sequence: TGTGCCAGCAGTGCCCCAGGGGATCTAACCAAACTGTTTTTT. Translation gives CASSAPGDLTKLFF.

This chain connects TRBV29-1 to TRBJ2-5, with TRBD2 as a possible D gene (5 bases). V dropped 8 bases and J dropped 7 bases, with 14 bases sitting between them. The germline V gene has CDR1 SQVTM and CDR2 ANQGSEA. This CDR3 region has 11 residues. The CDR3 sequence: CSNTVGRTQYF. DNA of the CDR3: TGCAGCAACACAGTGGGGAGGACCCAGTACTTC.

This chain links TRBV4-3 with TRBJ2-2, with TRBD2 as a possible D gene (6 bases). This CDR3 is 15 amino acids long. Germline V gene lookup returns CDR1 LGHNA and CDR2 YSLEER. Trimming took off 1 base at V and 3 bases at J, with 9 bases between the two ends. The CDR3 nucleotides are TGCGCCAGCAGCCAAGTCAGGGAGGACACCGGGGAGCTGTTTTTT. Protein: CASSQVREDTGELFF.

CDR3 DNA: TGCAGCGTTGGCGCTAGCGGAGGGGAGACCCAGTACTTC. It encodes CSVGASGGETQYF. The V and J genes are TRBV29-1 and TRBJ2-5; 7 bases line up with TRBD2. Germline V gene data show CDR1 as SQVTM and CDR2 as ANQGSEA. The CDR3 covers 13 residues. V was clipped by 4 bases and J by 5 bases; unmatched bases: 7. Filled out from reference TRBV29-1 and TRBJ2-5, the complete variable domain reads SAVISQKPSRDICQRGTSLTIQCQVDSQVTMMFWYRQQPGQSLTLIATANQGSEATYESGFVIDKFPISRPNLTFSTLTVSNMSPEDSSIYLCSVGASGGETQYFGPGTRLLVL.

This sequence joins TRBV7-8 and TRBJ2-3; possibly TRBD1 or TRBD2 for D (5 bases each). Germline V gives CDR1 SGHVS, CDR2 FQNEAQ. V was trimmed by 5 bases and J by 4 bases, leaving 16 bases between them. There are 15 residues in the CDR3. CDR3 DNA sequence: TGTGCCAGCAGCCAAACTCCGGGGACCGCAGATACGCAGTATTTT. Residues: CASSQTPGTADTQYF.

This clonotype was seen more than once but under ten times. The chain employs TRBV29-1 and TRBJ2-7, with D tentatively TRBD1 or TRBD2 (7 bases each). Germline V gene data show CDR1 as SQVTM and CDR2 as ANQGSEA. V was shortened by 6 bases and J by 3 bases, with 18 bases between the two germline ends. This CDR3 is built from 14 residues. CDR3 residues: CSVVEGGGNYEQYF. CDR3 nucleotides: TGCAGCGTGGTCGAGGGAGGGGGCAACTACGAGCAGTACTTC.

The V gene is TRBV5-5, the J gene TRBJ2-1; maybe TRBD1 (6 bases). The V and J ends lost 5 bases and 2 bases respectively, with 11 bases between them. The CDR3 runs 14 residues. The germline V gene has CDR1 SGHKS and CDR2 YYEKEE (reference sequence). Written as DNA, the CDR3 is TGTGCCAGCAGACGCGGACAGCCCTACAATGAGCAGTTCTTC. As protein: CASRRGQPYNEQFF. Filled out from reference TRBV5-5 and TRBJ2-1, the complete variable domain reads DAGVTQSPTHLIKTRGQQVTLRCSPISGHKSVSWYQQVLGQGPQFIFQYYEKEERGRGNFPDRFSARQFPNYSSELNVNALLLGDSALYLCASRRGQPYNEQFFGPGTRLTVL.

This clonotype was observed a handful of times. The rearrangement links TRBV4-1 to TRBJ1-5, with D unresolved. CDR3 length: 17 amino acids. V lost 4 bases to trimming and J lost 0 bases, with 16 bases between them. Per the germline V gene, CDR1 is MGHRA and CDR2 is YSYEKL. This chain's CDR3 is CASSPFWPEGSNQPQHF. For the CDR3, the DNA is TGCGCCAGCAGCCCGTTTTGGCCCGAAGGTAGCAATCAGCCCCAGCATTTT.

The chain couples TRBV24-1 to TRBJ2-1; D remains unclear. This CDR3 has 13 amino acids. Germline V gene lookup returns CDR1 KGHDR and CDR2 SFDVKD. The V and J ends lost 3 bases and 3 bases respectively, with 5 bases between them. Here the CDR3 reads CATSDTDYNEQFF. The CDR3 region has the DNA TGTGCCACCAGTGATACCGACTACAATGAGCAGTTCTTC.

This chain links TRBV2 with TRBJ1-1, with a tentative D call TRBD1 (6 bases). The CDR3 totals 13 residues. The V end was cut by 10 bases, the J end by 1 base, with 13 bases between. CDR1 is SNHLY, CDR2 FYNNEI, per germline. CDR3 region: CATQGRENTEAFF. DNA for the CDR3: TGTGCCACACAGGGAAGGGAGAACACTGAAGCTTTCTTT.

This chain links TRBV15 with TRBJ2-5; 10 positions agree with TRBD2. Trimming cost V 5 bases and J 3 bases; bases outside gene matches: 6. CDR1 and CDR2 (germline): LNHNV, YYDKDF (reference sequence). The CDR3 runs 15 residues. The CDR3 nucleotides are TGTGCCACCAGCCCGGGCACTAGCGGGGAAGAGACCCAGTACTTC. Translation: CATSPGTSGEETQYF.

This clonotype was detected only a few times. The chain couples TRBV20-1 to TRBJ1-5, with D perhaps TRBD1 (5 bases). The ends were cut back, 6 bases at V and 6 bases at J, with 15 bases in the middle. The length of the CDR3 is 13 residues. Germline-derived CDR1 and CDR2 are DFQATT and SNEGSKA (reference sequence). As DNA, the CDR3 is TGCAGTGCCAGCGAAGGGGTTGGTCAGCCCCAGCATTTT. This translates into CSASEGVGQPQHF.

The chain joins TRBV12-3 or TRBV12-4 to TRBJ2-5, with D unresolved. Trimming removed 4 bases from V and 4 bases from J, with 10 bases in between. CDR3 length: 13 amino acids. The CDR3 sequence: CASSSLVSETQYF. CDR3 DNA sequence: TGTGCCAGCAGTTCGCTAGTGTCAGAGACCCAGTACTTC.

V and J are TRBV24-1 and TRBJ2-2, with 7 nucleotides matching TRBD2. Losses at the gene ends were 7 bases for V and 3 bases for J; bases not matched to a gene: 19. Looked up from germline, CDR1 is KGHDR and CDR2 is SFDVKD. This CDR3 contains 19 residues. CDR3 sequence: CATSHVTGLTLSDTGELFF. CDR3 in DNA: TGTGCCACCAGCCACGTTACGGGACTAACTCTCTCGGACACCGGGGAGCTGTTTTTT.

V and J are TRBV15 and TRBJ1-6, with TRBD1 as a possible D gene (6 bases). V lost 0 bases and J 0 bases, leaving 12 bases between the germline ends. Germline values: CDR1 LNHNV, CDR2 YYDKDF (reference sequence). The CDR3 is made up of 18 amino acids. CDR3 nucleotides: TGTGCCACCAGCAGAGACAGGGGCGCCGACTCCTATAATTCACCCCTCCACTTT. It specifies CATSRDRGADSYNSPLHF.

The chain combines TRBV30 with TRBJ1-4; D is ambiguous. CDR3 length: 11 residues. Germline assignment: CDR1 GTSNPN and CDR2 SVGIG (reference sequence). Trimming shortened V by 1 base and J by 8 bases, and 5 bases separated the two germline ends. The CDR3 is CAWSEVEKLFF. The CDR3 DNA reads as TGTGCCTGGAGTGAAGTGGAAAAACTGTTTTTT.

This clonotype was detected only a few times. The genes are TRBV2 and TRBJ1-5; 8 nucleotides match TRBD1. The length of the CDR3 is 15 residues. The trim removed 8 bases at V and 6 bases at J, leaving 12 bases unmatched. Germline CDR1 SNHLY, CDR2 FYNNEI. The CDR3 DNA is TGTGCCAGCTCGATCGGACAGGGCGGGAGTCAGCCCCAGCATTTT. It encodes CASSIGQGGSQPQHF.

This clonotype has only a few counts. This chain connects TRBV4-3 to TRBJ2-7, with D unclear. The CDR3 consists of 15 residues. Looked up from germline, CDR1 is LGHNA and CDR2 is YSLEER. Trimming stripped 0 bases from V and 1 base from J, with 10 bases between. The CDR3 DNA reads as TGCGCCAGCAGCCAAGAGGCTTCAACATCCTACGAGCAGTACTTC. This sequence encodes CASSQEASTSYEQYF.

This clonotype was picked up a small number of times. The chain links TRBV12-5 to TRBJ1-5; D gene unclear. V lost 3 bases and J 9 bases, leaving 12 bases between the germline ends. The V gene's germline CDR1 is LGHNT and CDR2 FRNRAP. The CDR3 loop spans 13 amino acids. CDR3 region: CASGFGGEGPQHF. As DNA, the CDR3 is TGTGCTAGTGGTTTTGGCGGCGAGGGGCCCCAGCATTTT.

This clonotype occurred many times. The chain carries TRBV7-9 and TRBJ1-1; D uncertain. The CDR3 runs 14 residues. The germline V and J ends were trimmed by 1 base and 5 bases, with 11 bases remaining between them. CDR1 is SEHNR, CDR2 FQNEAQ, per germline (reference sequence). The CDR3 DNA follows: TGTGCCAGCAGCTTAGATCCCGTAGGGACTGAAGCTTTCTTT. Its protein product is CASSLDPVGTEAFF.